This is a list of T cell receptor beta chains from one sample in a study of blood T cell repertoires in COVID-19. Sequenced by immunoSEQ multiplex PCR; TCRdb stores in-frame clones only, minus some. Seen here are approximately 160,000 clones, about 88% observed once, and the top ten hold about 0.6%. Sequencing used peripheral blood. The receptors derive from a man between 60 and 70 years old with COVID-19, enrolled during active disease. CDR3s include the opening cysteine and the closing phenylalanine or tryptophan. The D gene is left open where the match is weak. Clone size, where shown, is once, few, many, or a class for clones that have expanded.

V	D	size	J	CDR3	DNA
TRBV25-1	NA	NA	TRBJ1-2	CASNHGTADGYTF	TGTGCCAGCAACCACGGCACAGCAGATGGCTACACCTTC
TRBV18	NA	NA	TRBJ2-7	CASSTNGDMGYEQYF	TGTGCCAGCTCAACGAACGGGGACATGGGCTACGAGCAGTACTTC
TRBV11-1	TRBD2	NA	TRBJ2-1	CASSRGTSGSHEQFF	TGTGCCAGCAGCCGGGGGACTAGCGGGAGTCATGAGCAGTTCTTC
TRBV5-4	TRBD1	NA	TRBJ2-7	CASSLGRDRSYEQYF	TGTGCCAGCAGCCTAGGCAGGGACAGATCCTACGAGCAGTACTTC
TRBV27	TRBD1	NA	TRBJ2-1	CASSLLGGGQNNEQFF	TGTGCCAGCAGTTTATTAGGGGGCGGGCAGAACAATGAGCAGTTCTTC
TRBV7-3	TRBD2	NA	TRBJ2-1	CASSLIPSGGYDEQFF	TGTGCCAGCAGCTTAATCCCTAGCGGGGGATACGATGAGCAGTTCTTC
TRBV24-1	NA	NA	TRBJ1-5	CATSDLEAVGGAKGSNQPQHF	TGTGCCACCAGTGACCTAGAAGCAGTCGGGGGGGCCAAAGGGAGCAATCAGCCCCAGCATTTT
TRBV2	TRBD1	NA	TRBJ1-4	CASRFSTGGREKLFF	TGTGCCAGCAGATTTTCGACAGGGGGGAGGGAAAAACTGTTTTTT
TRBV10-3	TRBD1	NA	TRBJ1-1	CAISDGQGAIVTEAFF	TGTGCCATCAGTGACGGGCAGGGGGCGATCGTGACTGAAGCTTTCTTT
TRBV11-3	NA	NA	TRBJ2-7	CASSPTGVPYEQYF	TGTGCCAGCAGTCCAACGGGGGTTCCCTACGAGCAGTACTTC
TRBV5-1	TRBD2	NA	TRBJ2-3	CASSATGLAGEDTQYF	TGCGCCAGCAGCGCGACGGGACTAGCGGGAGAAGATACGCAGTATTTT
TRBV5-4	NA	NA	TRBJ1-1	CASSLGGRWNTEAFF	TGTGCCAGCAGCTTGGGCGGGCGGTGGAACACTGAAGCTTTCTTT
TRBV5-1	TRBD2	NA	TRBJ2-3	CASSSDGRRSTDTQYF	TGCGCCAGCAGCTCGGACGGGAGGCGCAGCACAGATACGCAGTATTTT
TRBV6-5	NA	NA	TRBJ1-5	CASGKAGNQPQHF	TGTGCCAGCGGGAAGGCAGGGAATCAGCCCCAGCATTTT
TRBV4-3	NA	few	TRBJ2-7	CASSQGTGYEQYF	TGCGCCAGCAGCCAAGGCACAGGCTACGAGCAGTACTTC
TRBV6-5	NA	once	TRBJ2-2	CASSFSTVTGELFF	TGTGCCAGCAGTTTTTCGACAGTCACCGGGGAGCTGTTTTTT
TRBV6-5	NA	NA	TRBJ1-2	CASRDWTRVVYGYTF	TGTGCCAGCAGAGATTGGACACGGGTTGTCTATGGCTACACCTTC
TRBV5-1	NA	NA	TRBJ2-3	CASSLEGGSTDTQYF	TGCGCCAGCAGCTTGGAAGGGGGAAGCACAGATACGCAGTATTTT
TRBV7-6	NA	NA	TRBJ2-7	CASSLEGSSYEQYF	TGTGCCAGCAGCTTGGAAGGGAGCTCCTACGAGCAGTACTTC
TRBV25-1	NA	NA	TRBJ1-4	CASSLTTTNEKLFF	TGTGCCAGCAGTTTGACAACAACTAATGAAAAACTGTTTTTT
TRBV6-1	TRBD1	NA	TRBJ1-1	CASSEAPPRGINTEAFF	TGTGCCAGCAGTGAGGCACCTCCCAGGGGGATTAACACTGAAGCTTTCTTT
TRBV20-1	TRBD2	NA	TRBJ2-1	CSASSLAGTNNEQFF	TGCAGTGCTAGTTCGCTAGCGGGGACTAACAATGAGCAGTTCTTC
TRBV19	TRBD1	NA	TRBJ2-1	CASSIVGTGQFF	TGTGCCAGTAGTATAGTTGGGACAGGGCAGTTCTTC
TRBV18	TRBD1	NA	TRBJ1-4	CASSPTGQGEDEKLFF	TGTGCCAGCTCACCCACGGGACAGGGTGAGGATGAAAAACTGTTTTTT
TRBV20-1	NA	NA	TRBJ1-5	CSASSAGLVQPQHF	TGCAGTGCTAGTTCGGCAGGGCTAGTCCAGCCCCAGCATTTT
TRBV7-3	NA	NA	TRBJ2-2	CASSLNSPSYTGELFF	TGTGCCAGCAGCTTAAATAGCCCCTCCTACACCGGGGAGCTGTTTTTT
TRBV29-1	TRBD2	NA	TRBJ2-3	CSVDPAGVYSDTQYF	TGCAGCGTTGATCCAGCGGGAGTGTACTCAGATACGCAGTATTTT
TRBV4-2	NA	NA	TRBJ1-3	CASSQDLVTSGNTIYF	TGTGCCAGCAGCCAAGATTTGGTTACTTCTGGAAACACCATATATTTT
TRBV7-2	TRBD1	NA	TRBJ2-7	CASSLGKPGQQYEQYF	TGTGCCAGCAGCTTAGGGAAACCGGGACAGCAGTACGAGCAGTACTTC
TRBV18	TRBD2	few	TRBJ2-1	CASSPQGAGGHNEQFF	TGTGCCAGCTCACCACAAGGAGCGGGAGGGCATAATGAGCAGTTCTTC
TRBV12-3/TRBV12-4	TRBD1	NA	TRBJ2-7	CASSLYGQGWNF	TGTGCCAGCAGTTTATACGGACAGGGATGGAACTTC
TRBV9	NA	NA	TRBJ2-2	CASTLSLPGSSAGELFF	TGTGCCAGCACCTTGTCATTGCCGGGGAGTAGTGCCGGGGAGCTGTTTTTT
TRBV29-1	NA	NA	TRBJ1-1	CSVAEAVAEAFF	TGCAGCGTTGCCGAGGCGGTTGCTGAAGCTTTCTTT
TRBV19	TRBD1	NA	TRBJ1-3	CASSILQGASGNTIYF	TGTGCCAGTAGTATACTCCAGGGGGCCTCTGGAAACACCATATATTTT
TRBV6-5	NA	NA	TRBJ1-2	CATAQGQRNYGYTF	TGTGCCACCGCGCAGGGGCAGAGAAACTATGGCTACACCTTC
TRBV27	TRBD1	NA	TRBJ1-2	CASRFGIQGRYGYTF	TGTGCCAGCAGGTTTGGGATACAGGGGAGGTATGGCTACACCTTC
TRBV27	TRBD1	NA	TRBJ1-2	CASKGQDNYGYTF	TGTGCCAGCAAAGGACAGGATAACTATGGCTACACCTTC
TRBV6-2/TRBV6-3	NA	once	TRBJ2-4	CASSSPGIQYF	TGTGCCAGCAGCTCCCCGGGCATTCAGTACTTC
TRBV5-4	NA	NA	TRBJ2-7	CASSLRQREQYF	TGTGCCAGCAGCCTCCGCCAGCGCGAGCAGTACTTC
TRBV7-9	TRBD2	NA	TRBJ2-3	CASSRTSGRSPLSTDTQYF	TGTGCCAGCAGCCGGACTAGCGGGAGGTCTCCCCTTAGCACAGATACGCAGTATTTT
TRBV30	TRBD1	NA	TRBJ1-5	CAWSGTGNQPQHF	TGTGCCTGGAGTGGGACAGGGAATCAGCCCCAGCATTTT
TRBV15	NA	NA	TRBJ1-4	CATAIGTAGVATNEKLFF	TGTGCCACCGCTATTGGGACGGCGGGAGTTGCAACTAATGAAAAACTGTTTTTT
TRBV3-1/TRBV3-2	TRBD1	NA	TRBJ1-6	CASSQTQGGMGSPLHF	TGTGCCAGCAGCCAAACTCAGGGGGGCATGGGTTCACCCCTCCACTTT
TRBV4-1	TRBD1	NA	TRBJ2-7	CASSQETGVRTYEQYF	TGCGCCAGCAGCCAGGAAACAGGGGTAAGAACCTACGAGCAGTACTTC
TRBV27	TRBD1	NA	TRBJ2-7	CASSLDRGTYEQYF	TGTGCCAGCAGTTTAGACAGGGGGACCTACGAGCAGTACTTC
TRBV12-2	NA	NA	TRBJ1-5	CASRPTGQNSNQPQHF	TGTGCAAGTCGCCCCACAGGACAGAATAGCAATCAGCCCCAGCATTTT
TRBV28	NA	NA	TRBJ1-4	CASNFQDSNEKLFF	TGTGCCAGCAACTTTCAGGACTCTAATGAAAAACTGTTTTTT
TRBV18	TRBD1	once	TRBJ2-5	CASSPPTGREETQYF	TGTGCCAGCTCACCACCGACAGGGCGAGAAGAGACCCAGTACTTC
TRBV7-3	NA	NA	TRBJ2-2	CASSPTGSNTGELFF	TGTGCCAGCAGCCCAACAGGGTCGAACACCGGGGAGCTGTTTTTT
TRBV19	TRBD1	NA	TRBJ2-7	CACRGGPGQGTYEQYF	TGTGCCTGCCGAGGGGGCCCGGGACAGGGAACCTACGAGCAGTACTTC
TRBV7-8	NA	NA	TRBJ1-4	CASSLDSGTNEKLFF	TGTGCCAGCAGCTTAGATTCGGGGACTAATGAAAAACTGTTTTTT
TRBV14	TRBD1	NA	TRBJ2-7	CASSGYRGSEQYF	TGTGCCAGCAGCGGATACAGGGGCTCCGAGCAGTACTTC